What follows is one TCR beta chain and its context. Germline CDR1 SEHNR, CDR2 FQNEAQ (reference sequence). The V and J ends lost 1 base and 6 bases, in that order; junction bases with no gene match: 9. This CDR3 has 17 residues. In assigning cohorts, the study relied on participant-reported clinical history. The recovered donors of Cohort 3 showed two negative PCRs, clearance, or symptom resolution. These data belong to a study of blood T cell repertoires in COVID-19. In the study overall: Sites in the United States, Italy and Spain provided acute and convalescent COVID-19 samples.

Profiled with immunoSEQ multiplex PCR; TCRdb holds only in-frame clones, not every one. Counted here are fewer than 400,000 clones, roughly 89% occurring once; the ten biggest clones make up around 10%. The sample taken for sequencing was PBMCs or T cells enriched from blood (not recorded which). The chain employs TRBV7-9 and TRBJ2-1, with TRBD2 identical over 10 bases. The source of this sequence is a woman under 30 who had recovered from COVID-19. The CDR3 protein is CASSLVSSTSGPNEQFF. In DNA form, the CDR3 reads TGTGCCAGCAGCTTAGTATCATCGACTAGCGGGCCCAATGAGCAGTTCTTC.